This TCR beta chain was documented in a study of a mutant IDH1 vaccine in newly diagnosed glioma. Overall study context: Among treated patients, about 60% were male and about 38% female, and mean age was approximately 43 years. Study observations and caveats: Pseudoprogression appeared unlinked to shifts in leading peripheral T cell clonotypes.

The time point: week 47, end of study. Every single dose of the vaccine, 300 ug of mutant IDH1 20-mer peptide, came with topical imiquimod. Germline CDR1 is MNHEY and CDR2 is SVGAGI. The length of the CDR3 is 14 residues. V gave up 2 bases and J gave up 10 bases, with 15 bases separating them. This table comes from immunoSEQ multiplex PCR, and its TCRdb copy is limited to in-frame clones, with some not included. The table includes approximately 37,000 clones, roughly 82% detected once. In its sample, this clone was seen a few times. Its specificity is unknown. The chain is built from TRBV6-5 and TRBJ1-3; D is undetermined. The sequencing here drew on PBMCs, taken from a glioma patient whose treatment included an IDH1 peptide vaccine. The sequence derives from a man between 18 and 29 years old with glioma. Some clones in this sample may be carry-over from other donors' samples. The CDR3 protein is CASSYGLAKGTIYF. The CDR3 nucleotides read TGTGCCAGCAGTTACGGGTTGGCGAAAGGGACCATATATTTT.